The sequence of this T cell receptor beta chain was determined in a study of Tregs in tolerant kidney transplant recipients. CD4+CD25+CD127- Tregs, CD4+CD25- non-Tregs, CD4 and CD8 cells were sorted. The V end was cut by 5 bases, the J end by 3 bases, with 8 bases between. Per the germline V gene, CDR1 is SEHNR and CDR2 is FQNEAQ (reference sequence). This CDR3 comprises 12 residues. Produced via immunoSEQ multiplex PCR; TCRdb's table is partial and in-frame only. The table includes roughly 70,000 clones, roughly 84% detected once. Source material: CD4+ T cells from blood. The chain combines TRBV7-9 with TRBJ2-7, with unresolved D. The source is a human donor in good health. CDR3 in amino acids: CASSLTDYEQYF. CDR3 bases: TGTGCCAGCAGCCTCACAGACTACGAGCAGTACTTC.